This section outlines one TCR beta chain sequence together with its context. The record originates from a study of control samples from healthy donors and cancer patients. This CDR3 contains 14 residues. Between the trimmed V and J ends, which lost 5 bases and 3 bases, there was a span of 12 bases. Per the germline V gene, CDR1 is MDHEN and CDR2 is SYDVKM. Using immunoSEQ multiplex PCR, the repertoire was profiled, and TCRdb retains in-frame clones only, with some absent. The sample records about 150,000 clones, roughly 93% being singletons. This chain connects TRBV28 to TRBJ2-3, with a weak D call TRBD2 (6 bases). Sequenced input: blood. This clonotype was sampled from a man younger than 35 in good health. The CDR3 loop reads CASSLPRGTDTQYF. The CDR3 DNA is TGTGCCAGCAGTCTCCCGCGGGGAACAGATACGCAGTATTTT.